This entry is about one T cell receptor beta chain. Its antigen remains unknown. The record originates from a study of blood T cells in healthy people across ages. CDR1 is SGHRS and CDR2 is YFSETQ in the germline V gene. The CDR3 spans 15 residues. Overall study results and limits: More naive CD4+ cells and higher diversity were found in long-lived than in aged donors.

PBMCs, at least 6.5 million per sample, were isolated. With a J-beta primer mix and a sample-barcoded 5' primer, a second PCR ran roughly 7 to 11 cycles. Each cDNA molecule, via a template-switch adaptor with 12 random nucleotides, was tagged. TCRdb reprocessed the 5' RACE reads via MiXCR and lists one record per CDR3 protein. The sample lists roughly 1,100,000 distinct CDR3 sequences, under 30% occurring once. The same sample was also used in a study of T cells of mothers and their children. That study reports: Every mother produced more than 10 million TCR beta CDR3 reads, whereas every child provided approximately 3 million.

This clonotype was obtained from a girl aged 2-10 years in good health. Sequenced material: blood. The chain combines TRBV5-1 with TRBJ2-5, with 8 positions matching TRBD2. The DNA end is more similar to TRBJ2-1, so the J call may be wrong. The CDR3 DNA follows: TGCGCCAGCAGCCCCCAGGCGGGAGGCCGTGATGAGCAGTTCTTC. Protein sequence: CASSPQAGGRDEQFF.